A single sample is the source of the 24 T cell receptor beta chains below, sequenced in a study of blood T cell repertoires in COVID-19. Using immunoSEQ multiplex PCR, the repertoire was profiled, and TCRdb retains in-frame clones only, with some absent. The repertoire includes 130,000 or so clones, roughly 69% of them detected once, and less than 2.5% sits in the top ten. Specimen: peripheral blood. These receptors were taken from a woman in her sixties or seventies with acute or convalescent COVID-19.

The CDR3 bases are TGTGCTAGTAGAAACAGGGGCCCAATGAACACTGAAGCTTTCTTT. It specifies CASRNRGPMNTEAFF. This chain links TRBV12-5 with TRBJ1-1; 7 nucleotides agree with TRBD1. V trimming: 8 bases; J trimming: 0 bases; junction bases outside the gene matches: 9. CDR3 length equals 15 residues. CDR1 is LGHNT and CDR2 is FRNRAP in the germline V gene.

V gene TRBV24-1 combines with J gene TRBJ1-2, with D perhaps matching TRBD1 (6 bases). Germline lookup yields CDR1 KGHDR and CDR2 SFDVKD. CDR3 length equals 15 residues. Trimming took off 9 bases at V and 8 bases at J, with 24 bases between the two ends. CDR3 region: CATGLAGASVVGYTF. CDR3 DNA sequence: TGTGCCACCGGACTCGCAGGGGCTTCTGTTGTCGGCTACACCTTC.

This clone was picked up one time. The gene calls are TRBV18 and TRBJ1-2; TRBD1 aligns across 7 bases. Germline-derived CDR1 and CDR2 are KGHSH and LQKENI. V lost 3 bases, J lost 5 bases, and 9 bases stayed unmatched. The CDR3 loop spans 15 amino acids. The CDR3 nucleotides are TGTGCCAGCTCACCGACCGGGGGACAGTCTTATGGCTACACCTTC. It yields the protein CASSPTGGQSYGYTF.

The rearrangement uses TRBV5-4 and TRBJ1-4; tentatively, D is TRBD1 (5 bases). The V gene lost 2 bases and the J gene lost 6 bases, with 11 bases spanning the gap. The CDR3 has 14 residues. CDR1 and CDR2 (germline): SGHNT, YYREEE (reference sequence). As DNA, the CDR3 is TGTGCCAGCAGCTTCAAACAGGTCGATGAAAAACTGTTTTTT. Its protein is CASSFKQVDEKLFF.

V is TRBV19 and J is TRBJ2-7, with 7 bases lining up with TRBD1. The CDR3 totals 14 residues. V lost 5 bases, J lost 3 bases, and 7 bases stayed unmatched. Germline CDR1 reads LNHDA; CDR2 reads SQIVND (reference sequence). In DNA, the CDR3 is TGTGCCAGTAGTCAAGGGGGCGCGAGCTACGAGCAGTACTTC. Its translation is CASSQGGASYEQYF.

The chain combines TRBV10-3 with TRBJ2-3; a weak D match, TRBD2 (6 bases). Germline V lookup: CDR1 ENHRY, CDR2 SYGVKD. This CDR3 is built from 12 residues. This chain's CDR3 is CAIRGGEDTQYF. CDR3 DNA: TGTGCTATTAGGGGAGGAGAAGATACGCAGTATTTT.

V is TRBV30 and J is TRBJ2-7; 9 bases align to TRBD1. The germline V gene encodes CDR1 GTSNPN and CDR2 SVGIG (reference sequence). The CDR3 has 13 amino acids. V lost 2 bases to trimming and J lost 3 bases; unmatched junction nucleotides: 2. CDR3 sequence (DNA): TGTGCCTGGAGTCCGGGACAGGGCTACGAGCAGTACTTC. Translation gives CAWSPGQGYEQYF. The entire variable domain, with the rest obtained from reference TRBV30 and TRBJ2-7, is as follows: SQTIHQWPATLVQPVGSPLSLECTVEGTSNPNLYWYRQAAGRGLQLLFYSVGIGQISSEVPQNLSASRPQDRQFILSSKKLLLSDSGFYLCAWSPGQGYEQYFGPGTRLTVT.

The chain carries TRBV2 and TRBJ2-2; 11 bases are a match to TRBD1. J lost 6 bases, V lost 9 bases, and 9 bases had no gene match. CDR1 and CDR2 (germline): SNHLY, FYNNEI. The CDR3 is 15 residues long. The CDR3 sequence: CASKTGTGGSGELFF. The DNA for the CDR3 is TGTGCCAGTAAAACCGGGACAGGGGGATCCGGGGAGCTGTTTTTT.

The chain carries TRBV24-1 and TRBJ2-7, with no clear D. V was trimmed by 1 base and J by 8 bases, leaving 8 bases between them. Germline CDR1 is KGHDR and CDR2 is SFDVKD. The CDR3 runs to 12 residues. In DNA form, the CDR3 reads TGTGCCACCAGTGATTTCCGCGGCCAGCAGTACTTC. This sequence encodes CATSDFRGQQYF.

The chain joins TRBV23-1 to TRBJ2-2; D is ambiguous. TRBV23-1 is filed as an ORF, its function uncertain. The V and J ends lost 2 bases and 5 bases respectively, with 18 bases between them. This CDR3 contains 17 residues. The CDR3 reads CASSQKSIGPETGELFF. In DNA form, the CDR3 reads TGCGCCAGCAGTCAAAAAAGTATCGGCCCGGAGACCGGGGAGCTGTTTTTT.

The chain has TRBV10-3 and TRBJ2-1; D perhaps matches TRBD2 (6 bases). V lost 4 bases and J lost 6, with 10 bases in between. The CDR3 sequence is 13 residues long. Germline V gene data show CDR1 as ENHRY and CDR2 as SYGVKD. The CDR3 sequence is CAISAAGTNEQFF. In DNA form, the CDR3 reads TGTGCCATCAGTGCTGCGGGGACCAATGAGCAGTTCTTC.

The chain joins TRBV13 to TRBJ2-5; D may be TRBD1 (6 bases). The germline V gene encodes CDR1 PRHDT and CDR2 FYEKMQ (reference sequence). Trimming pared 5 bases from V and 3 bases from J, leaving 13 bases between. The CDR3 totals 14 residues. The CDR3 nucleotides are TGTGCCAGCAGCCCCAGACCAGGGGAAGAGACCCAGTACTTC. This codes for CASSPRPGEETQYF.

The chain recombines TRBV29-1 with TRBJ1-1; D is undetermined. CDR3 length: 12 amino acids. V lost 4 bases and J lost 1, with 7 bases in between. The V gene's germline CDR1 is SQVTM and CDR2 ANQGSEA. CDR3 bases: TGCAGCGTTGTGGCGGGGAACACTGAAGCTTTCTTT. This encodes CSVVAGNTEAFF.

This clone is categorized as medium-sized. This sequence joins TRBV27 and TRBJ2-7; D possibly corresponds to TRBD2 (6 bases). The CDR3 contains 15 residues. V was cut by 7 bases and J by 5 bases, with 21 bases left in between. Germline CDR1 MNHEY, CDR2 SMNVEV (reference sequence). CDR3 loop: CASNWGKGGLDEQYF. For the CDR3, the DNA is TGTGCCAGCAACTGGGGGAAGGGAGGCCTGGACGAGCAGTACTTC.

The CDR3 nucleotides are TGTGCCAGCAGCTTAGGTGGAGGGGCAAGGGAGCAGTACTTC. Translation: CASSLGGGAREQYF. The chain recombines TRBV7-8 with TRBJ2-7; tentatively, D is TRBD2 (6 bases). The CDR3 sequence is 14 residues long. The germline V and J ends were trimmed by 1 base and 7 bases, with 14 bases remaining between them. Germline-derived CDR1 and CDR2 are SGHVS and FQNEAQ.

The V and J genes are TRBV28 and TRBJ2-3; 15 bases agree with TRBD2. The CDR3 contains 15 residues. Losses at the gene ends were 5 bases for V and 6 bases for J; bases not matched to a gene: 3. From germline, CDR1 is MDHEN and CDR2 SYDVKM. The CDR3 loop reads CASSRTSGRADTQYF. Written as DNA, the CDR3 is TGTGCCAGCAGTCGGACTAGCGGGAGGGCCGATACGCAGTATTTT. Based on the CDR3 plus reference TRBV28 and TRBJ2-3, the full variable domain is DVKVTQSSRYLVKRTGEKVFLECVQDMDHENMFWYRQDPGLGLRLIYFSYDVKMKEKGDIPEGYSVSREKKERFSLILESASTNQTSMYLCASSRTSGRADTQYFGPGTRLTVL.

This clone was counted a single time. The chain has TRBV28 and TRBJ1-5; no firm D call. CDR1 MDHEN and CDR2 SYDVKM come from the germline V gene. Trimming took off 2 bases at V and 11 bases at J, with 13 bases between the two ends. This CDR3 has 13 residues. In DNA form, the CDR3 reads TGTGCCAGCAGTTTAAGGTCCCCCGCGGCCCAGCATTTT. Translation: CASSLRSPAAQHF.

In the case of this clone: The conserved closing phenylalanine or tryptophan is absent in this CDR3, likely reflecting a read error. The chain recombines TRBV10-3 with TRBJ1-1, with D possibly being TRBD1 (5 bases). V was clipped by 6 bases and J by 2 bases, with 13 bases between them. The CDR3 runs to 14 residues. Per germline, CDR1 ENHRY and CDR2 SYGVKD. Here the CDR3 DNA reads TGTGCCATCAGCCTGAGCCGGGACAACACTGAAGCTTTCCTT. Translation: CAISLSRDNTEAFL.

V gene TRBV6-6 combines with J gene TRBJ2-7; D possibly corresponds to TRBD2 (6 bases). The CDR3 runs 15 residues. The V and J ends lost 0 bases and 5 bases respectively, with 14 bases between them. Per germline, CDR1 MNHNY and CDR2 SVGAGI (reference sequence). The CDR3 nucleotides are TGTGCCAGCAGTTACTCTCTCGGGAGTATCGACGAGCAGTACTTC. It yields the protein CASSYSLGSIDEQYF.

The rearrangement joins TRBV6-1 to TRBJ2-2, with a possible D match to TRBD1 (5 bases). Looked up from germline, CDR1 is MNHNS and CDR2 is SASEGT. With 0 bases removed from V and 6 bases from J, the gap between germline ends came to 11 bases. CDR3 size: 15 residues. CDR3 amino acids: CASSEADSSPGELFF. The CDR3 DNA reads TGTGCCAGCAGTGAAGCTGACAGTTCCCCCGGGGAGCTGTTTTTT.

A single count supports this clone. CDR3 nucleotides: TGCAGCGTTGAAGCCGGGGGGGGGCTTCGCTACGAGCAGTACTTC. It specifies CSVEAGGGLRYEQYF. The chain uses TRBV29-1 and TRBJ2-7; 8 positions match TRBD2. The germline CDR1 and CDR2 sequences are SQVTM and ANQGSEA. Unmatched junction bases numbered 8, after V lost 1 base and J lost 3 bases. CDR3 length equals 15 residues.

The chain carries TRBV7-6 and TRBJ2-3, with 8 nucleotides matching TRBD1. The germline V gene has CDR1 SGHVS and CDR2 FNYEAQ. The CDR3 consists of 15 residues. V shed 1 base, J shed 7 bases, and the junction held 7 bases outside the gene matches. For the CDR3, the DNA is TGTGCCAGCAGCTTAGGGGGGCGGACAGGGAATACGCAGTATTTT. Amino acids: CASSLGGRTGNTQYF.

The chain carries TRBV28 and TRBJ2-3; 10 bases align to TRBD1. The CDR3 has 16 residues. CDR1 and CDR2 (germline): MDHEN, SYDVKM. Unmatched junction bases numbered 12, after V lost 8 bases and J lost 4 bases. The CDR3 sequence is CASRPVGQGGSDTQYF. The CDR3 bases are TGTGCCAGCCGCCCAGTAGGACAGGGGGGATCAGATACGCAGTATTTT.

V is TRBV10-1 and J is TRBJ1-1; 7 nucleotides match TRBD1. Germline V gene lookup returns CDR1 WNHNN and CDR2 SYGVQD (reference sequence). CDR3 length: 15 amino acids. The junction had 13 bases not matched to a gene; V was cut back by 0 bases and J by 12 bases. DNA of the CDR3: TGCGCCAGCAGTGAGTCGGGGACAGCCGCTTTTGGATCTTTCTTT. It codes for CASSESGTAAFGSFF.